Listed here is a single TCR beta chain. The sample belongs to a study of blood T cell repertoires in COVID-19. Across the study: The study drew acute and convalescent COVID-19 samples from the United States, Italy and Spain.

V lost 4 bases, J lost 8 bases, and 11 bases lay in between. CDR1 is DFQATT and CDR2 is SNEGSKA in the germline V gene (reference sequence). This CDR3 is 11 amino acids long. Study processing details: Estimates of nucleated cell counts were drawn from the amplification of reference gene primers. This table comes from immunoSEQ multiplex PCR, and its TCRdb copy is limited to in-frame clones, with some not included. The DNA gave D and trimming, while V, J and clone size come from that table. The sample holds some 70,000 clones; approximately 89% are singletons and the top ten take roughly 8%. This chain uses TRBV20-1 with TRBJ1-2; D is uncertain. The receptor was isolated from a man between 50 and 59 years old with active COVID-19. What was sequenced was peripheral blood. The chain's CDR3 is CSATSPGGYTF. The DNA for the CDR3 is TGCAGTGCTACCTCGCCCGGGGGCTACACCTTC.